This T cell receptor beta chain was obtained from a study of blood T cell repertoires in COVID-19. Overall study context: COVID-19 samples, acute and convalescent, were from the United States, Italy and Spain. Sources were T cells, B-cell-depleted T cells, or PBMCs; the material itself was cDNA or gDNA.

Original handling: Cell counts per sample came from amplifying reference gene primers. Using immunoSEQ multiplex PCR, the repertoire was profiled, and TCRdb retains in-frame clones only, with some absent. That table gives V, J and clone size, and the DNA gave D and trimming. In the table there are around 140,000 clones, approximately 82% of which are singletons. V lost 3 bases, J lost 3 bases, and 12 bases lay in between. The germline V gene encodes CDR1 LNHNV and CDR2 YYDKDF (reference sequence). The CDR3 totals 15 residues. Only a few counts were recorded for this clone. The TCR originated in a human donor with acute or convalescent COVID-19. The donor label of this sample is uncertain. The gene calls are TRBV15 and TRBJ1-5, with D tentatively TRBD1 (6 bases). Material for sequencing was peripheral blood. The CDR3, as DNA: TGTGCCACCAGCAGGGAGACAGGAATCAATCAGCCCCAGCATTTT. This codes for CATSRETGINQPQHF.